One sample yielded the 19 T cell receptor beta chains listed below, sequenced in a study of shared clonotypes between healthy human individuals. Produced via immunoSEQ multiplex PCR; TCRdb's table is partial and in-frame only. The repertoire has 2 million to 3 million clones, 93% of them found once; the top ten carry 0.36%. Input material: naive CD4+ T cells from PBMCs. As to subset: CD45RA+ positively selected. The receptor source for this set is a man aged 18 to 29 in good health. Some clones in this sample may be carry-over from other donors' samples.

The chain carries TRBV4-3 and TRBJ1-6; D gene uncertain. Per the germline V gene, CDR1 is LGHNA and CDR2 is YSLEER. This CDR3 is built from 13 residues. Trimming pared 0 bases from V and 8 bases from J, leaving 5 bases between. Here the CDR3 reads CASSQEYDSPLHF. The CDR3, as DNA: TGCGCCAGCAGCCAAGAATACGATTCACCCCTCCACTTT.

V and J are TRBV15 and TRBJ1-1; D is ambiguous. Germline V lookup: CDR1 LNHNV, CDR2 YYDKDF (reference sequence). The CDR3 loop spans 13 amino acids. V was clipped by 5 bases and J by 8 bases, with 15 bases between them. The CDR3 region is CATSFGVRTEAFF. The CDR3 nucleotides are TGTGCCACCAGCTTTGGGGTCCGCACCGAAGCTTTCTTT.

Concerning this clone itself: The same CDR3 is also encoded by other DNA sequences in this sample. This chain links TRBV28 with TRBJ2-7, with a tentative D call TRBD1 (6 bases). The germline V gene encodes CDR1 MDHEN and CDR2 SYDVKM. The CDR3 extends over 13 amino acids. V was shortened by 1 base and J by 2 bases, with 6 bases between the two germline ends. The CDR3 coding sequence is TGTGCCAGCAGTTTATCAGGGGCCTACGAGCAGTACTTC. It is translated as CASSLSGAYEQYF.

The genes are TRBV28 and TRBJ1-1, with 10 bases that match TRBD1. This CDR3 is 16 amino acids long. CDR1 MDHEN and CDR2 SYDVKM come from the germline V gene. Trimming at V came to 4 bases and at J to 7 bases, leaving 12 bases not matched to a gene. The CDR3 here is CASSSGTGDEHDEAFF. Written as DNA, the CDR3 is TGTGCCAGCAGTTCCGGGACAGGGGACGAACATGATGAAGCTTTCTTT.

The chain is built from TRBV5-6 and TRBJ2-5, with 14 positions matching TRBD2. The J segment lost 5 bases and the V segment lost 4 bases, leaving 4 bases of the junction unmatched. Germline CDR1 is SGHDT and CDR2 is YYEEEE. The CDR3 is 15 residues long. The CDR3, as DNA: TGTGCCAGCAGCCGACTAGCGGGAGGGCCGGAGACCCAGTACTTC. Amino acid sequence: CASSRLAGGPETQYF. The whole variable domain, filled in from reference TRBV5-6 and TRBJ2-5, reads DAGVTQSPTHLIKTRGQQVTLRCSPKSGHDTVSWYQQALGQGPQFIFQYYEEEERQRGNFPDRFSGHQFPNYSSELNVNALLLGDSALYLCASSRLAGGPETQYFGPGTRLLVL.

The V call is TRBV7-3, the J call TRBJ2-1; 7 nucleotides line up with TRBD1. The CDR3 is 18 amino acids. V was pared by 2 bases and J by 5 bases, with 15 bases of the junction left unmatched. Germline assignment: CDR1 SGHTA and CDR2 FQGTGA. Here the CDR3 DNA reads TGTGCCAGCAGCTTATTGGCTACATCAAACAGGGGCCACAATGAGCAGTTCTTC. This encodes CASSLLATSNRGHNEQFF.

V is TRBV28 and J is TRBJ2-7, with D perhaps TRBD1 or TRBD2 (5 bases each). The CDR3 runs 17 residues. CDR1 is MDHEN and CDR2 is SYDVKM in the germline V gene. V was trimmed by 5 bases and J by 3 bases, leaving 23 bases between them. The CDR3 spells CASSPPLVGPRNYEQYF. The CDR3, as DNA: TGTGCCAGCAGTCCCCCGTTGGTGGGACCAAGGAACTACGAGCAGTACTTC. Full variable domain (missing parts from reference TRBV28 and TRBJ2-7): DVKVTQSSRYLVKRTGEKVFLECVQDMDHENMFWYRQDPGLGLRLIYFSYDVKMKEKGDIPEGYSVSREKKERFSLILESASTNQTSMYLCASSPPLVGPRNYEQYFGPGTRLTVT.

The chain couples TRBV19 to TRBJ1-2, with TRBD1 identical over 7 bases. J lost 0 bases, V lost 5 bases, and 9 bases had no gene match. The CDR3 totals 16 residues. The germline CDR1 and CDR2 sequences are LNHDA and SQIVND (reference sequence). CDR3 DNA sequence: TGTGCCAGTAGTGCCTGGGACAGACCTTCTAACTATGGCTACACCTTC. The encoded protein is CASSAWDRPSNYGYTF.

The chain combines TRBV11-2 with TRBJ2-5, with D perhaps given as TRBD1 or TRBD2 (5 bases each). The V gene lost 5 bases and the J gene lost 4 bases, with 14 bases spanning the gap. CDR1 and CDR2 (germline): SGHAT, FQNNGV. The CDR3 consists of 14 residues. CDR3: CASSPQWGRETQYF. CDR3 bases: TGTGCCAGCAGCCCCCAGTGGGGACGAGAGACCCAGTACTTC.

This CDR3 is CASSSTSGAVDTQYF. CDR3 in DNA: TGTGCCAGCAGTTCGACTAGCGGGGCGGTGGATACGCAGTATTTT. J is TRBJ2-3 and V is TRBV27, with 11 bases identical to TRBD2. With 4 bases clipped from V and 6 bases from J, the junction kept 6 bases outside the gene matches. This CDR3 comprises 15 residues. Germline V lookup: CDR1 MNHEY, CDR2 SMNVEV (reference sequence).

J is TRBJ1-1 and V is TRBV14; possibly TRBD1 for D (6 bases). Trimming cost V 1 base and J 6 bases, with 9 bases left between them. There are 13 residues in the CDR3. Germline V gene lookup returns CDR1 SGHDN and CDR2 FVKESK. CDR3 sequence: CASSQAGAAEAFF. In DNA form, the CDR3 reads TGTGCCAGCAGCCAAGCGGGGGCAGCTGAAGCTTTCTTT.

The CDR3 DNA is TGTGCCAGCAGTCAAGGTTGGCAGGGGGGGAAGGGGTTCGGCAATCAGCCCCAGCATTTT. It codes for CASSQGWQGGKGFGNQPQHF. The rearrangement links TRBV6-1 to TRBJ1-5, with 7 nucleotides matching TRBD1. CDR1 is MNHNS and CDR2 is SASEGT in the germline V gene. V shed 5 bases, J shed 2 bases, and the junction held 21 bases outside the gene matches. The CDR3 has 20 residues.

About this clone: The same CDR3 also results from other DNA sequences found in this sample. The V gene is TRBV7-9, the J gene TRBJ1-1, with a tentative D call TRBD1 (5 bases). From germline, CDR1 is SEHNR and CDR2 FQNEAQ (reference sequence). V lost 6 bases, J lost 1 base, and 9 bases lay in between. The CDR3 extends over 13 amino acids. Written as DNA, the CDR3 is TGTGCCAGCAGTCCACAGGAGAACACTGAAGCTTTCTTT. It codes for CASSPQENTEAFF.

V gene TRBV7-2 combines with J gene TRBJ2-7, with D unresolved. The V and J ends lost 0 bases and 5 bases respectively, with 5 bases between them. The CDR3 is made up of 12 amino acids. Germline V gene sequence: CDR1 SGHTA, CDR2 FQGNSA. Here the CDR3 reads CASSLAEHEQYF. The CDR3 DNA reads TGTGCCAGCAGCTTAGCGGAGCACGAGCAGTACTTC.

This CDR3 reads CASSLQLAGAPGSDTQYF. CDR3 coding DNA: TGTGCCAGCAGCCTCCAACTAGCGGGGGCCCCGGGATCAGATACGCAGTATTTT. This chain connects TRBV4-2 to TRBJ2-3, with 11 nucleotides matching TRBD2. V was clipped by 4 bases and J by 4 bases; unmatched bases: 13. The CDR3 runs 18 residues. Germline V gives CDR1 LGHNA, CDR2 YNFKEQ.

This rearrangement joins TRBV28 to TRBJ1-4; maybe TRBD1 (5 bases). The ends were cut back, 5 bases at V and 7 bases at J, with 17 bases in the middle. CDR1 is MDHEN and CDR2 is SYDVKM in the germline V gene. This CDR3 comprises 15 residues. The CDR3 coding sequence is TGTGCCAGCAGTCGACCCGTAGGGAGGGGTGAAAAACTGTTTTTT. Translation gives CASSRPVGRGEKLFF. The full variable domain, in which reference TRBV28 and TRBJ1-4 provide the parts outside the CDR3, is DVKVTQSSRYLVKRTGEKVFLECVQDMDHENMFWYRQDPGLGLRLIYFSYDVKMKEKGDIPEGYSVSREKKERFSLILESASTNQTSMYLCASSRPVGRGEKLFFGSGTQLSVL.

This chain uses TRBV28 with TRBJ1-3, with D perhaps matching TRBD1 (6 bases). Germline loops: CDR1 MDHEN, CDR2 SYDVKM. The CDR3 runs to 15 residues. Trimming took off 6 bases at V and 8 bases at J, with 20 bases between the two ends. The CDR3 DNA is TGTGCCAGCAGCGCTCAACAGGGTTATGGGGACACCATATATTTT. It translates to CASSAQQGYGDTIYF.

The gene calls are TRBV20-1 and TRBJ2-3; D remains ambiguous. Germline-derived CDR1 and CDR2 are DFQATT and SNEGSKA (reference sequence). The germline V and J ends were trimmed by 3 bases and 5 bases, with 6 bases remaining between them. The CDR3 consists of 11 residues. As DNA, the CDR3 is TGCAGTGCTAGCTGGGTAGATACGCAGTATTTT. This gives the protein CSASWVDTQYF.

The chain recombines TRBV7-2 with TRBJ2-4; 14 bases line up with TRBD2. CDR1 is SGHTA, CDR2 FQGNSA, per germline. CDR3 length: 18 residues. J gave up 6 bases and V 6 bases, and 13 bases lay outside the gene matches. The CDR3: CASRGRGTSGSVGNIQYF. The DNA for the CDR3 is TGTGCCAGCAGAGGACGGGGGACTAGCGGGAGCGTGGGAAACATTCAGTACTTC. The full variable domain, its missing parts supplied by reference TRBV7-2 and TRBJ2-4, is GAGVSQSPSNKVTEKGKDVELRCDPISGHTALYWYRQSLGQGLEFLIYFQGNSAPDKSGLPSDRFSAERTGGSVSTLTIQRTQQEDSAVYLCASRGRGTSGSVGNIQYFGAGTRLSVL.